This T cell receptor (beta chain) was identified in a study of shared clonotypes between healthy human individuals. Study background: Three plates each covered CD4 naive and memory; CD8 naive two, CD8 memory one.

All donors were healthy HIV-negative adults lacking recent acute infections or vaccinations. CD4+ cells yielded CD45RA+ naive and CD45RA-negative memory subsets. The CDR3 length is 13 residues. The germline CDR1 and CDR2 sequences are SNHLY and FYNNEI. V was cut by 2 bases and J by 5 bases, with 10 bases left in between. This clone came up once. Data came from immunoSEQ multiplex PCR; TCRdb stores just in-frame clones and leaves some out. Seen here are millions of clones, just over 90% observed once, and the top ten hold around 0.14%. The source is a young man in good health. The sample taken for sequencing was naive CD4+ T cells sorted from blood. Subset reported: CD45RA+ positively selected. The chain employs TRBV2 and TRBJ2-7, with D perhaps matching TRBD1 (6 bases). CDR3 bases: TGTGCCAGCAGTGAAACAGGGAATGACGAGCAGTACTTC. It encodes CASSETGNDEQYF.